This T cell receptor beta chain was captured by sequencing in a study of blood T cell repertoires in COVID-19. Participants had their cohort set by participant-reported clinical history. Cohort 3 donors were reported recovered after two negative PCRs, clearance, or symptom resolution. Method: immunoSEQ multiplex PCR; TCRdb's copy keeps in-frame clones and lacks some. The repertoire holds about 290,000 clones, about nine tenths seen once, with 1.5% to 2% in the top ten. Trimming took 2 bases from V and 4 from J; bases not matched to a gene: 14. CDR3 size: 18 residues. Germline CDR1 reads LGHNA; CDR2 reads YNFKEQ.

This chain uses TRBV4-2 with TRBJ1-2, with 9 bases matching TRBD1. The sample was PBMCs or T cells enriched from blood (not recorded which). The clonotype comes from a woman aged 40 to 50 who had recovered from COVID-19. The CDR3: CASSQRHLRTGAIYGYTF. CDR3 DNA: TGTGCCAGCAGCCAACGACATCTCCGGACAGGGGCCATCTATGGCTACACCTTC.